A single sample is the source of the 14 T cell receptor beta chains below, sequenced in a study of glioma-infiltrating T cells. Amplification of TCR alpha and beta CDR3 regions from RNA used iRepertoire nested multiplex PCR. TCRdb re-called the multiplex PCR reads through MiXCR, storing one row per CDR3 protein. The sample has approximately 190,000 distinct CDR3 sequences, over 30% seen once; the top ten hold 20% to 25%. The sequenced sample was glioma tissue, nonneoplastic brain tissue, or PBMCs (not recorded which). All receptors come from a human donor with low-grade glioma or glioblastoma, undergoing nonglioma brain surgery, or in good health (not recorded which).

This clonotype was detected many times. The chain combines TRBV20-1 with TRBJ2-7, with 7 bases identical to TRBD2. The CDR3 covers 16 residues. From germline, CDR1 is DFQATT and CDR2 SNEGSKA (reference sequence). J gave up 3 bases and V 3 bases, and 14 bases lay outside the gene matches. In DNA, the CDR3 is TGCAGTGCTAGTGAGACTAGCTGGTATGATGGCTACGAGCAGTACTTC. This sequence encodes CSASETSWYDGYEQYF.

The table lists this clonotype with many counts. V gene TRBV6-1 combines with J gene TRBJ2-7; 11 bases align to TRBD2. The CDR3 runs to 16 residues. J lost 1 base, V lost 8 bases, and 10 bases had no gene match. CDR1 is MNHNS and CDR2 is SASEGT in the germline V gene. CDR3 nucleotide sequence: TGTGCCAGCCACGAAGCGACTAGCGGGAATTCCTACGAGCAGTACTTC. Translated: CASHEATSGNSYEQYF.

This clonotype was counted ten times or more. V and J are TRBV29-1 and TRBJ1-1; D not resolved. The CDR3 totals 11 residues. Germline CDR1 and CDR2: SQVTM and ANQGSEA. CDR3 in amino acids: CSFGRNTEAFF. The CDR3 nucleotides read TGCAGTTTCGGACGGAACACTGAAGCTTTCTTT.

This clonotype was detected ten times or more. The chain combines TRBV12-3 or TRBV12-4 with TRBJ1-5, with 7 positions matching TRBD1. The CDR3 is 16 amino acids. Trimming at V came to 5 bases and at J to 0 bases, leaving 7 bases not matched to a gene. The chain's CDR3 is CASSPRQGTSNQPQHF. The CDR3 coding sequence is TGTGCCAGCAGTCCCCGACAGGGTACTAGCAATCAGCCCCAGCATTTT.

On this clonotype itself: A much bigger clone sits one base away, suggesting this may be a read error. V usage is TRBV24-1 and J usage is TRBJ2-5, with D possibly called TRBD1 or TRBD2 (5 bases each). The CDR3 runs to 12 residues. Germline assignment: CDR1 KGHDR and CDR2 SFDVKD. CDR3 coding DNA: TGTGCCACCAGTGATCCCTTTGGGACCAAGTACTTC. Its translation: CATSDPFGTKYF.

To note about this clonotype: An end of the junction differs from the germline gene, which may be a read error. The rearrangement links TRBV12-3 or TRBV12-4 to TRBJ2-7; TRBD1 agrees at 7 bases. The CDR3 length is 14 residues. The CDR3 reads CASSKQGFSHEQYF. CDR3 nucleotide sequence: TGTGCCAGCAGTAAACAGGGGTTCTCCCACGAGCAGTACTTC.

This clonotype came up many times. This chain joins TRBV7-2 and TRBJ2-3; D is uncertain. This CDR3 is 13 amino acids long. Trimming stripped 3 bases from V and 4 bases from J, with 8 bases between. Germline lookup yields CDR1 SGHTA and CDR2 FQGNSA. The CDR3 here is CASSFNWADTQYF. In nucleotides, the CDR3 is TGTGCCAGCAGCTTTAACTGGGCAGATACGCAGTATTTT.

Many counts were recorded for this clonotype. This chain links TRBV28 with TRBJ2-7, with 9 bases matching TRBD2. Looked up from germline, CDR1 is MDHEN and CDR2 is SYDVKM. The CDR3 covers 14 residues. Losses at the gene ends were 5 bases for V and 4 bases for J; bases not matched to a gene: 6. The CDR3 spells CASSPTLAGYEQYF. For the CDR3, the DNA is TGTGCCAGCAGTCCCACGCTAGCGGGGTACGAGCAGTACTTC.

In its sample, this clonotype was seen many times. The V gene is TRBV4-1, the J gene TRBJ1-1; D perhaps matches TRBD1 (5 bases). Per germline, CDR1 MGHRA and CDR2 YSYEKL. The CDR3 covers 15 residues. The V and J ends lost 0 bases and 3 bases respectively, with 11 bases between them. The CDR3 sequence: CASSQDPGGDTEAFF. Here the CDR3 DNA reads TGCGCCAGCAGCCAAGATCCAGGAGGGGACACTGAAGCTTTCTTT.

This clonotype appeared many times. The chain uses TRBV10-3 and TRBJ2-1; D is unresolved. With 7 bases removed from V and 4 bases from J, the gap between germline ends came to 14 bases. Germline values: CDR1 ENHRY, CDR2 SYGVKD. CDR3 size: 14 residues. The CDR3 loop reads CAITPHPEYNEQFF. CDR3 coding DNA: TGTGCCATCACTCCTCATCCGGAGTACAATGAGCAGTTCTTC.

In this sample, this clonotype turned up many times. This chain uses TRBV4-1 with TRBJ1-4; D ambiguous. V lost 5 bases to trimming and J lost 8 bases, with 12 bases between them. Looked up from germline, CDR1 is MGHRA and CDR2 is YSYEKL. There are 13 residues in the CDR3. DNA of the CDR3: TGCGCCAGCAGCATGTGGCGAGGAGAAAAACTGTTTTTT. Translated: CASSMWRGEKLFF.

Comment on this clonotype: A much larger clonotype is one base distant, so this may be a read error. The chain links TRBV4-1 to TRBJ2-1, with 8 bases identical to TRBD2. The V and J ends lost 2 bases and 7 bases, in that order; junction bases with no gene match: 10. Germline CDR1 is MGHRA and CDR2 is YSYEKL. The CDR3 length is 16 residues. The CDR3 loop is CASSQNTGGPRNEQFF. DNA for the CDR3: TGCGCCAGCAGCCAAAACACGGGAGGGCCGAGGAATGAGCAGTTCTTC.

This clonotype was observed many times. The rearrangement uses TRBV4-2 and TRBJ1-2; the D gene is possibly TRBD1 (6 bases). V was cut by 1 base and J by 2 bases, with 14 bases left in between. The CDR3 spans 16 residues. Germline assignment: CDR1 LGHNA and CDR2 YNFKEQ. This CDR3 is CASSQGASQGNYGYTF. CDR3 sequence (DNA): TGTGCCAGCAGCCAAGGAGCCTCCCAGGGGAACTATGGCTACACCTTC.

This clonotype has ten or more counts. This chain joins TRBV20-1 and TRBJ1-1; D call uncertain. Germline values: CDR1 DFQATT, CDR2 SNEGSKA (reference sequence). The CDR3 is made up of 11 amino acids. V was shortened by 0 bases and J by 2 bases, with 1 base between the two germline ends. The CDR3 DNA is TGCAGTGCTAGAGATAACACTGAAGCTTTCTTT. This gives the protein CSARDNTEAFF.